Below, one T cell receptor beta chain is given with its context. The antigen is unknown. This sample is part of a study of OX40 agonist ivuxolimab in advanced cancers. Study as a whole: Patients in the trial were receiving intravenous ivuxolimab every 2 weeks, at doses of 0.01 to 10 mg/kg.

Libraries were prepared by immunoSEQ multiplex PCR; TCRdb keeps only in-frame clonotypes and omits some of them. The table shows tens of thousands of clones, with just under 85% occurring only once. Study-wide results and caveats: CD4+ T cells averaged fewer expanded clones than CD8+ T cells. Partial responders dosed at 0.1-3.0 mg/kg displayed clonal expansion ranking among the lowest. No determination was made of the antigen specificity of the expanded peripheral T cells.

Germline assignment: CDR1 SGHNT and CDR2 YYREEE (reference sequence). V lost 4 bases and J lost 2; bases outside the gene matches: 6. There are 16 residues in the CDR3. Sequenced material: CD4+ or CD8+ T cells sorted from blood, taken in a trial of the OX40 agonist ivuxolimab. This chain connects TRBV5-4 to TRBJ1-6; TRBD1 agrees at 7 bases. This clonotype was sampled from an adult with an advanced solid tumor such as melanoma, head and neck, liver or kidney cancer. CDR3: CASSTTGTAYNSPLHF. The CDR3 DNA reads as TGTGCCAGCAGCACCACCGGGACAGCCTATAATTCACCCCTCCACTTT.